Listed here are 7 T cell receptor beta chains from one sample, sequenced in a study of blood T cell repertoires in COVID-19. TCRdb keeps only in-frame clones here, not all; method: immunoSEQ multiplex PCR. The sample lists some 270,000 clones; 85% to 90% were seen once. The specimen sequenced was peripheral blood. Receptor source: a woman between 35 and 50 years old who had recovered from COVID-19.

The CDR3 protein is CATSGLAGNEQFF. DNA for the CDR3: TGTGCCACCAGCGGACTAGCGGGAAATGAGCAGTTCTTC. This chain joins TRBV24-1 and TRBJ2-1; 12 bases agree with TRBD2. This CDR3 is built from 13 residues. The trim removed 7 bases at V and 7 bases at J, leaving 1 base unmatched. The germline V gene has CDR1 KGHDR and CDR2 SFDVKD.

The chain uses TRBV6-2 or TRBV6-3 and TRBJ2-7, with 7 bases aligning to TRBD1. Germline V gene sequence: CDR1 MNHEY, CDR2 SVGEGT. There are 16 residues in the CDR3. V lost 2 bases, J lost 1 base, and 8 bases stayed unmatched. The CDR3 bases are TGTGCCAGCAGTTACGGCCGACAGGGCCGATCCTACGAGCAGTACGTC. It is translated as CASSYGRQGRSYEQYV.

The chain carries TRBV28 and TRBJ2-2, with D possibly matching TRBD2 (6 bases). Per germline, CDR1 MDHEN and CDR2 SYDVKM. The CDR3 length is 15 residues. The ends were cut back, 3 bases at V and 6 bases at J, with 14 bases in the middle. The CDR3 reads CASSFYQGLSGELFF. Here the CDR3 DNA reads TGTGCCAGCAGTTTCTACCAGGGACTTTCCGGGGAGCTGTTTTTT.

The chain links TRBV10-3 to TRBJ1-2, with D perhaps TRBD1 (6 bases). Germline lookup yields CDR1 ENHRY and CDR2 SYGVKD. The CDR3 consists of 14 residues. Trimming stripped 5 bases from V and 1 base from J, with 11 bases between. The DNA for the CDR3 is TGTGCCATCAGTTCGGACAGCGATAACTATGGCTACACCTTC. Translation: CAISSDSDNYGYTF.

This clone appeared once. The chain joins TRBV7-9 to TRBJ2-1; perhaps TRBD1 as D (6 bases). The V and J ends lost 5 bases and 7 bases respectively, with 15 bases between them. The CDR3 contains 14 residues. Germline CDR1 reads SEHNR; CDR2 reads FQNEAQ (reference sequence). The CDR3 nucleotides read TGTGCCAGCAGCCCTGGCACAGGGAAAAATGAGCAGTTCTTC. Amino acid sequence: CASSPGTGKNEQFF.

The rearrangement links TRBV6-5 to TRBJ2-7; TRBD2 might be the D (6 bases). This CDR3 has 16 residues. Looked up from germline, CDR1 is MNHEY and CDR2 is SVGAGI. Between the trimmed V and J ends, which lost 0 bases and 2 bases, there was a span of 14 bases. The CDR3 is CASSYSISGLTYEQYV. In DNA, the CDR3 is TGTGCCAGCAGTTACTCGATAAGCGGGCTAACCTACGAGCAGTACGTC.

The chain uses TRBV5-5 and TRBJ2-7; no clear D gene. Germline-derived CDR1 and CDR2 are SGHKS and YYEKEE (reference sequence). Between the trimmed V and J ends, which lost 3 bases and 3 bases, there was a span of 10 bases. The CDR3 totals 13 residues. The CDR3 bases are TGTGCCAGCAGCTCGCAGGTTGGCTACGAGCAGTACTTC. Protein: CASSSQVGYEQYF.